This paragraph reports one T cell receptor (beta chain). The antigen is not known. This entry is derived from a study of shared clonotypes between healthy human individuals. The overall study: Serving as donors were a couple of women and a few men, whose ages spanned 18 to 49. General study findings and limits: The study generally estimated greater richness for naive than memory subsets.

Looked up from germline, CDR1 is GTSNPN and CDR2 is SVGIG (reference sequence). The CDR3 is 13 amino acids. The V and J ends lost 5 bases and 6 bases respectively, with 16 bases between them. This table comes from immunoSEQ multiplex PCR, and its TCRdb copy is limited to in-frame clones, with some not included. The top ten hold approximately 1.5% of the sample, which has about 1 million clones, 70% to 80% seen once. The sequenced material came from memory CD4+ T cells sorted from blood. Noted subset: CD45RA-negative fraction. The V call is TRBV30, the J call TRBJ1-2, with D possibly being TRBD1 (6 bases). The sequence was obtained from a man aged 18 to 35 in good health. The CDR3 reads CAWPRGGGHGYTF. CDR3 bases: TGTGCCTGGCCGAGGGGGGGCGGGCATGGCTACACCTTC.